These T cell receptor beta chains were read from a single sample in a study of blood T cells in healthy people across ages. TCRdb reprocessed the 5' RACE reads with MiXCR, giving one entry per CDR3 protein. The sample consists of roughly 800,000 distinct CDR3 sequences, around 24% of them appearing once. A further study also used this sample, focusing on T cells of mothers and their children.

The sample comprised blood. The receptor set was obtained from a boy aged 5-17 years in good health. CDR3s include the opening cysteine and the closing phenylalanine or tryptophan. The D gene is left open where the match is weak. Clone sizes are given selectively: once, few, many, or a class where the clone is expanded.

>few|17|TRBJ2-2|NA|TRBV9
CASSHGLMTANTGELFF
TGTGCCAGCAGCCACGGCTTGATGACAGCGAACACCGGGGAGCTGTTTTTT
>NA|13|TRBJ1-1|NA|TRBV11-2
CASSRLAGTEAFF
TGTGCCAGCAGCCGTCTAGCGGGCACTGAAGCTTTCTTT
>many|14|TRBJ1-2|NA|TRBV12-3/TRBV12-4
CASSAGGPNYGYTF
TGTGCCAGCAGTGCGGGGGGACCGAACTATGGCTACACCTTC
>NA|15|TRBJ2-4|NA|TRBV28
CASSLGTPTKNIQYF
TGTGCCAGCAGTCTGGGGACACCCACCAAAAACATTCAGTACTTC
>NA|13|TRBJ1-2|NA|TRBV15
CATSRDLWWGYTF
TGTGCCACCAGCAGAGATCTGTGGTGGGGCTACACCTTC
>few|17|TRBJ2-7|NA|TRBV11-2
CASSLDSFGGLPREQYF
TGTGCCAGCAGCTTAGACTCCTTCGGGGGCCTCCCCCGCGAGCAGTACTTC
>few|15|TRBJ2-5|NA|TRBV6-5
CASSYEVNDQETQYF
TGTGCCAGCAGTTACGAAGTAAATGACCAAGAGACCCAGTACTTC
>NA|14|TRBJ2-5|NA|TRBV5-1
CASSFGRARETQYF
TGCGCCAGCAGCTTTGGCCGGGCGAGGGAGACCCAGTACTTC
>NA|13|TRBJ2-7|NA|TRBV3-1
CASSQEGADEQYF
TGTGCCAGCAGCCAAGAGGGGGCTGACGAGCAGTACTTC
>NA|15|TRBJ1-6|NA|TRBV7-2
CASSFRLGNNSPLHF
TGTGCCAGCAGCTTCCGACTGGGAAATAATTCACCCCTCCACTTT
>NA|17|TRBJ2-7|NA|TRBV23-1
CASSQSGAYGPLRGQYF
TGCGCCAGCAGTCAATCGGGAGCTTACGGGCCCTTACGTGGGCAGTACTTC
>many|12|TRBJ2-5|TRBD1|TRBV2
CASSDRGETQYF
TGTGCCAGCAGTGACAGGGGGGAGACCCAGTACTTC
>few|13|TRBJ1-1|TRBD1|TRBV6-5
CASSYGQGVQAFF
TGTGCCAGCAGTTACGGGCAGGGGGTTCAAGCTTTCTTT
>NA|13|TRBJ1-2|TRBD1|TRBV20-1
CSTSGTGGHGYTF
TGCAGTACTTCCGGGACAGGGGGCCATGGCTACACCTTC
>few|14|TRBJ1-4|NA|TRBV12-3/TRBV12-4
CASSHPRVGEKLFF
TGTGCCAGCAGCCACCCCAGGGTCGGTGAAAAACTGTTTTTT
>NA|13|TRBJ1-1|NA|TRBV5-6
CASSSVAGAEAFF
TGTGCCAGCAGCTCCGTAGCGGGAGCTGAAGCTTTCTTT